The T cell receptor (beta chain) under discussion was sequenced for a study of blood T cell repertoires in COVID-19. For the study at large: Spain, Italy and the United States supplied samples that represented acute and convalescent COVID-19.

In the original analysis: Amplification of reference gene primers provided the estimated nucleated cell counts. Generated by immunoSEQ multiplex PCR, the TCRdb table keeps only in-frame clones and is missing some. V and J calls plus clone size are reproduced from that table; the DNA served to infer D and trimming. This sample carries some 270,000 clones, more than 75% of them seen once, and the ten largest clones take around 9%. With V trimmed by 5 bases and J by 7 bases, 10 bases remained unmatched. Looked up from germline, CDR1 is MDHEN and CDR2 is SYDVKM. This CDR3 has 15 residues. Source material: peripheral blood. The receptor's source is a man between 35 and 55 years old with active or convalescent COVID-19. V and J are TRBV28 and TRBJ2-1, with 8 bases matching TRBD2. As DNA, the CDR3 is TGTGCCAGCAGTCCCCCAAGGACTAGCATAAATGAGCAGTTCTTC. Translated: CASSPPRTSINEQFF.